The 22 T cell receptor beta chains below come from one sample, sequenced in a study of cytomegalovirus exposure and HLA in healthy donors. PCR was performed using 60 Vbeta and 13 Jbeta primers. Sequencing was performed with immunoSEQ multiplex PCR; in TCRdb, only in-frame clones are kept and a portion is missing. Here the sample spans 100,000 to 150,000 clones, approximately 69% being singletons. The sample taken for sequencing was PBMCs. The receptor set was obtained from a man aged 40-50 years in good health and CMV-seropositive.

This rearrangement joins TRBV4-1 to TRBJ1-1; TRBD1 matches 7 bases. CDR1 is MGHRA, CDR2 YSYEKL, per germline. The CDR3 loop spans 15 amino acids. V shed 3 bases, J shed 3 bases, and the junction held 7 bases outside the gene matches. This chain's CDR3 is CASSHNDRVDTEAFF. The DNA for the CDR3 is TGCGCCAGCAGCCACAATGACAGGGTGGACACTGAAGCTTTCTTT.

The chain carries TRBV2 and TRBJ2-2; 10 nucleotides line up with TRBD2. The CDR3 covers 17 residues. CDR1 and CDR2 (germline): SNHLY, FYNNEI. V lost 7 bases, J lost 7 bases, and 15 bases stayed unmatched. CDR3: CASTWTSGRGGIGELFF. The CDR3 nucleotides are TGTGCCAGCACCTGGACTAGCGGCAGAGGTGGCATCGGGGAGCTGTTTTTT. Variable domain in full (rest from reference TRBV2 and TRBJ2-2): EPEVTQTPSHQVTQMGQEVILRCVPISNHLYFYWYRQILGQKVEFLVSFYNNEISEKSEIFDDQFSVERPDGSNFTLKIRSTKLEDSAMYFCASTWTSGRGGIGELFFGEGSRLTVL.

The rearrangement joins TRBV25-1 to TRBJ2-3; a weak D match, TRBD1 (6 bases). The CDR3 sequence is 14 residues long. Germline CDR1 and CDR2: MGHDK and SYGVNS. The V end was cut by 7 bases, the J end by 0 bases, with 11 bases between. The CDR3 DNA follows: TGTGCCAGCACAGACAGGACCAGCACAGATACGCAGTATTTT. It is translated as CASTDRTSTDTQYF.

This chain links TRBV27 with TRBJ2-7; 10 bases align to TRBD1. CDR1 and CDR2 from the germline V gene are MNHEY and SMNVEV (reference sequence). This CDR3 contains 15 residues. Trimming cost V 4 bases and J 6 bases; bases outside gene matches: 9. This CDR3 is CASSSARDRGREQYF. As DNA, the CDR3 is TGTGCCAGCAGTTCCGCTCGGGACAGGGGTCGCGAGCAGTACTTC.

The genes are TRBV2 and TRBJ1-1; weak D call: TRBD1 (5 bases). This CDR3 is built from 13 residues. Germline V gene data show CDR1 as SNHLY and CDR2 as FYNNEI. The V gene lost 4 bases and the J gene lost 5 bases, with 11 bases spanning the gap. The CDR3 here is CASSAGFGTEAFF. In nucleotides, the CDR3 is TGTGCCAGCAGTGCAGGGTTTGGAACTGAAGCTTTCTTT.

Comments on this clone: Relative to the germline gene, one junction end is altered; a read error may explain this. This rearrangement joins TRBV6-6 to TRBJ2-1; 10 nucleotides line up with TRBD2. This CDR3 contains 15 residues. Germline V gene lookup returns CDR1 MNHNY and CDR2 SVGAGI (reference sequence). CDR3 coding DNA: TGTGCCAGCAGTTCCTCTAGCGGGAGTAAGAATGAGCGGTTCTTC. Translation: CASSSSSGSKNERFF.

The CDR3: CASSLERNRPDTQYF. For the CDR3, the DNA is TGTGCCAGCAGCTTGGAGAGAAACCGCCCAGATACGCAGTATTTT. The J gene is TRBJ2-3, the V gene TRBV5-4; D call uncertain. This CDR3 region has 15 residues. V shed 0 bases and J shed 4 bases, with 12 bases lying between them. Germline assignment: CDR1 SGHNT and CDR2 YYREEE (reference sequence). The full variable domain, completed using reference TRBV5-4 and TRBJ2-3, is ETGVTQSPTHLIKTRGQQVTLRCSSQSGHNTVSWYQQALGQGPQFIFQYYREEENGRGNFPPRFSGLQFPNYSSELNVNALELDDSALYLCASSLERNRPDTQYFGPGTRLTVL.

The V call is TRBV29-1, the J call TRBJ1-1; D uncertain. V was shortened by 4 bases and J by 0 bases, with 3 bases between the two germline ends. This CDR3 contains 11 residues. Per the germline V gene, CDR1 is SQVTM and CDR2 is ANQGSEA. CDR3 DNA: TGCAGCGTTGGCGTGAACACTGAAGCTTTCTTT. As protein: CSVGVNTEAFF.

This sequence joins TRBV29-1 and TRBJ2-7; 10 bases are shared with TRBD2. V gave up 5 bases and J gave up 5 bases; unmatched junction bases: 3. Germline V gives CDR1 SQVTM, CDR2 ANQGSEA. This CDR3 comprises 12 residues. In DNA, the CDR3 is TGCAGCGTTCTAGCGGGAGAGAACGAGCAGTACTTC. Translated: CSVLAGENEQYF.

This clone was seen more than once but under ten times. The gene calls are TRBV6-5 and TRBJ2-2; 11 nucleotides line up with TRBD1. The ends lost 6 bases at V and 6 bases at J; junction bases unmatched: 6. CDR1 is MNHEY and CDR2 is SVGAGI in the germline V gene. The CDR3 is made up of 15 amino acids. The CDR3 protein is CASRRGQGEPGELFF. CDR3 coding DNA: TGTGCCAGCAGAAGGGGACAGGGGGAGCCCGGGGAGCTGTTTTTT.

This clone was detected only a few times. The rearrangement links TRBV7-3 to TRBJ2-1, with 9 bases that match TRBD1. CDR1 and CDR2 (germline): SGHTA, FQGTGA. V lost 5 bases to trimming and J lost 4 bases; unmatched junction nucleotides: 6. There are 15 residues in the CDR3. The CDR3 is CASSPGQGLYNEQFF. DNA of the CDR3: TGTGCCAGCAGCCCCGGACAGGGGCTTTACAATGAGCAGTTCTTC.

Turning to this clone: Within the sample, other DNA sequences also encode this same CDR3. The chain has TRBV7-6 and TRBJ1-1; D is uncertain. V lost 5 bases and J 0 bases, leaving 10 bases between the germline ends. The germline gives CDR1 SGHVS, CDR2 FNYEAQ. This CDR3 has 14 amino acids. Here the CDR3 reads CASSPTGLNTEAFF. The CDR3 DNA reads TGTGCCAGCAGCCCGACGGGGTTGAACACTGAAGCTTTCTTT.

The V and J genes are TRBV5-1 and TRBJ2-5, with D perhaps TRBD2 (6 bases). The DNA end is more similar to TRBJ2-7, so the J call may be wrong. CDR1 SGHRS and CDR2 YFSETQ come from the germline V gene. CDR3 size: 14 residues. CDR3 sequence reads: CASSPSAGNYEQYF. The CDR3 DNA reads as TGCGCCAGCAGCCCGAGTGCGGGGAACTACGAGCAGTACTTC.

The chain is built from TRBV6-5 and TRBJ1-3; no clear D gene. CDR3 length equals 15 residues. Germline loops: CDR1 MNHEY, CDR2 SVGAGI. V was pared by 2 bases and J by 1 base, with 9 bases between. CDR3 nucleotides: TGTGCCAGCAGTTACGGCGGGGTTTCTGGAAACACCATATATTTT. Its protein is CASSYGGVSGNTIYF.

The CDR3 loop is CASSRDRATYEQYF. CDR3 bases: TGCGCCAGCAGCCGGGACAGGGCCACCTACGAGCAGTACTTC. This chain connects TRBV5-1 to TRBJ2-5, with 9 positions matching TRBD1. The J call may be faulty, since TRBJ2-7 better matches the DNA end. The CDR3 consists of 14 residues. Germline lookup yields CDR1 SGHRS and CDR2 YFSETQ.

This clone was seen only a few times. This chain joins TRBV15 and TRBJ1-4; D may be TRBD1 (6 bases). The V gene's germline CDR1 is LNHNV and CDR2 YYDKDF (reference sequence). This CDR3 region has 15 residues. Trimming took 1 base from V and 1 from J, leaving 7 bases between them. CDR3 loop: CATSRGGQTNEKLFF. In nucleotides, the CDR3 is TGTGCCACCAGCAGAGGGGGGCAAACTAATGAAAAACTGTTTTTT. Full variable domain (outside the CDR3, taken from reference TRBV15 and TRBJ1-4): DAMVIQNPRYQVTQFGKPVTLSCSQTLNHNVMYWYQQKSSQAPKLLFHYYDKDFNNEADTPDNFQSRRPNTSFCFLDIRSPGLGDTAMYLCATSRGGQTNEKLFFGSGTQLSVL.

This clone was counted once. This chain uses TRBV6-1 with TRBJ2-5, with TRBD2 identical over 10 bases. The CDR3 spans 16 residues. V shed 1 base and J 4 bases; nucleotides not matched to a gene: 6. Germline CDR1 is MNHNS and CDR2 is SASEGT. The CDR3 sequence is CASSEVGAGGPETQYF. The DNA of the CDR3 is TGTGCCAGCAGTGAAGTTGGAGCGGGGGGGCCAGAGACCCAGTACTTC.

This rearrangement joins TRBV6-1 to TRBJ2-7; tentatively, D is TRBD1 (6 bases). V was cut by 0 bases and J by 2 bases, with 11 bases left in between. The CDR3 contains 15 residues. Looked up from germline, CDR1 is MNHNS and CDR2 is SASEGT. The CDR3 DNA follows: TGTGCCAGCAGTGAAGCCGGGACATCTACCTACGAGCAGTACTTC. Translation gives CASSEAGTSTYEQYF.

The rearrangement links TRBV5-6 to TRBJ1-2; maybe TRBD1 (6 bases). V gave up 7 bases and J gave up 3 bases, with 19 bases separating them. The CDR3 is 15 residues long. Germline loops: CDR1 SGHDT, CDR2 YYEEEE. CDR3 in amino acids: CASRNTGGAYYGYTF. The CDR3 bases are TGTGCCAGCCGAAACACGGGGGGGGCGTACTATGGCTACACCTTC.

This chain joins TRBV11-2 and TRBJ1-6, with 11 positions matching TRBD1. V shed 5 bases, J shed 9 bases, and the junction held 9 bases outside the gene matches. The V gene's germline CDR1 is SGHAT and CDR2 FQNNGV. The CDR3 has 16 residues. The CDR3 nucleotides read TGTGCCAGCAGCCGAACCGGGACAGGGGGTGCTTCACCCCTCCACTTT. It yields the protein CASSRTGTGGASPLHF. Looking up the rest from reference TRBV11-2 and TRBJ1-6 gives the full variable domain: EAGVAQSPRYKIIEKRQSVAFWCNPISGHATLYWYQQILGQGPKLLIQFQNNGVVDDSQLPKDRFSAERLKGVDSTLKIQPAKLEDSAVYLCASSRTGTGGASPLHFGNGTRLTVT.

The chain carries TRBV28 and TRBJ2-5; 8 positions match TRBD1. With 8 bases clipped from V and 2 bases from J, the junction kept 4 bases outside the gene matches. The CDR3 loop spans 13 amino acids. CDR1 is MDHEN, CDR2 SYDVKM, per germline. The CDR3 DNA follows: TGTGCCAGCCTCTGGACAGGGCAAGAGACCCAGTACTTC. It yields the protein CASLWTGQETQYF.

The chain links TRBV5-4 to TRBJ2-3; maybe TRBD2 (5 bases). The CDR3 has 13 amino acids. Germline V gene lookup returns CDR1 SGHNT and CDR2 YYREEE (reference sequence). Trimming shortened V by 4 bases and J by 10 bases, and 16 bases separated the two germline ends. For the CDR3, the DNA is TGTGCCAGCAGCGCTTCTCGAGGGTTTGCGCAGTATTTT. Its protein product is CASSASRGFAQYF.